What follows are 30 T cell receptor beta chains derived from one specimen sequenced in a study of tumor T cells in aggressive B-cell lymphoma. This table comes from immunoSEQ multiplex PCR, and its TCRdb copy is limited to in-frame clones, with some not included. The sample carries approximately 5,200 clones, 85% to 95% recorded once. Sequenced sample: tumor tissue. These receptors all stem from an adult with diffuse large B cell lymphoma.

V usage is TRBV27 and J usage is TRBJ2-2; 9 positions agree with TRBD1. CDR3 size: 17 residues. Trimming removed 8 bases from V and 2 bases from J; junction bases left unmatched: 12. Germline-derived CDR1 and CDR2 are MNHEY and SMNVEV (reference sequence). The CDR3 nucleotides read TGTGCCAGCTGTTGCCCGTCGGACAGGGGCAACACCGGGGAGCTGTTTTTT. Translated: CASCCPSDRGNTGELFF.

As for this clone: Other DNA sequences in this specimen translate into the identical CDR3. The rearrangement joins TRBV4-2 to TRBJ2-5, with D hard to call. V was cut by 0 bases and J by 8 bases, with 16 bases left in between. Germline-derived CDR1 and CDR2 are LGHNA and YNFKEQ. The CDR3 loop spans 15 amino acids. CDR3 DNA sequence: TGTGCCAGCAGCCAAGATGGTAGCTTTCCGGAAACCCAGTACTTC. Translating gives CASSQDGSFPETQYF.

V is TRBV7-9 and J is TRBJ2-1; 7 positions agree with TRBD1. The V segment lost 5 bases and the J segment 5 bases; nucleotides outside the gene matches: 6. Germline CDR1 reads SEHNR; CDR2 reads FQNEAQ (reference sequence). The CDR3 contains 14 residues. Written as DNA, the CDR3 is TGTGCCAGCAGCATTAGACAGGGTGACAATGAGCAGTTCTTC. It yields the protein CASSIRQGDNEQFF.

This chain joins TRBV6-5 and TRBJ2-3, with D possibly TRBD2 on 6 matching bases. The CDR3 is made up of 14 amino acids. V was pared by 2 bases and J by 4 bases, with 10 bases between. Germline V gene data show CDR1 as MNHEY and CDR2 as SVGAGI. CDR3 sequence reads: CASSYRLVSDTQYF. The CDR3 DNA reads as TGTGCCAGCAGTTACAGACTAGTGTCAGATACGCAGTATTTT.

This chain connects TRBV4-3 to TRBJ2-3; 12 bases match TRBD2. This CDR3 has 17 amino acids. CDR1 is LGHNA, CDR2 YSLEER, per germline. The trim removed 3 bases at V and 0 bases at J, leaving 4 bases unmatched. The chain's CDR3 is CASSQTSGSRSTDTQYF. The CDR3 coding sequence is TGCGCCAGCAGCCAGACTAGCGGGAGCCGAAGCACAGATACGCAGTATTTT.

The genes are TRBV29-1 and TRBJ2-5, with a possible D match to TRBD1 (6 bases). The end of the DNA aligns better with TRBJ2-7, so the J call may be wrong. Germline CDR1 SQVTM, CDR2 ANQGSEA. The CDR3 covers 14 residues. The CDR3 is CSVEDSGATYEQYF. The DNA of the CDR3 is TGCAGCGTTGAAGATTCAGGGGCCACCTACGAGCAGTACTTC.

This sequence joins TRBV30 and TRBJ1-6; 7 bases agree with TRBD1. This CDR3 contains 14 residues. V gave up 4 bases and J gave up 9 bases; unmatched junction bases: 9. CDR1 and CDR2 from the germline V gene are GTSNPN and SVGIG (reference sequence). Written as DNA, the CDR3 is TGTGCCTGGACTTCGGGACAGCTTGGTTCACCCCTCCACTTT. It encodes CAWTSGQLGSPLHF. The full variable domain, in which reference TRBV30 and TRBJ1-6 provide the parts outside the CDR3, is SQTIHQWPATLVQPVGSPLSLECTVEGTSNPNLYWYRQAAGRGLQLLFYSVGIGQISSEVPQNLSASRPQDRQFILSSKKLLLSDSGFYLCAWTSGQLGSPLHFGNGTRLTVT.

The rearrangement uses TRBV13 and TRBJ2-5; a weak D match, TRBD1 (5 bases). CDR1 is PRHDT and CDR2 is FYEKMQ in the germline V gene (reference sequence). The V gene lost 2 bases and the J gene lost 4 bases, with 14 bases spanning the gap. The CDR3 contains 15 residues. The CDR3 nucleotides read TGTGCCAGCAGCTTAAGAGAACCAGGGATAGAGACCCAGTACTTC. As protein: CASSLREPGIETQYF.

The V call is TRBV28, the J call TRBJ2-7; D ambiguous. CDR3 size: 12 residues. V was cut by 6 bases and J by 9 bases, with 15 bases left in between. CDR1 is MDHEN and CDR2 is SYDVKM in the germline V gene. The CDR3 DNA is TGTGCCAGCAGCCAATCATGGGCCTTGCAGTACTTC. It codes for CASSQSWALQYF. The full variable domain, with the rest looked up from reference TRBV28 and TRBJ2-7, is DVKVTQSSRYLVKRTGEKVFLECVQDMDHENMFWYRQDPGLGLRLIYFSYDVKMKEKGDIPEGYSVSREKKERFSLILESASTNQTSMYLCASSQSWALQYFGPGTRLTVT.

J is TRBJ2-3 and V is TRBV9, with 12 bases aligning to TRBD2. The V gene end was trimmed by 3 bases and the J gene end by 0 bases; junction bases not matched to a gene: 11. CDR1 is SGDLS, CDR2 YYNGEE, per germline. The CDR3 runs 19 residues. The CDR3, as DNA: TGTGCCAGCAGCGCGACGGAACTAGCGGGGGGTTACAGCACAGATACGCAGTATTTT. Translation: CASSATELAGGYSTDTQYF.

The chain has TRBV9 and TRBJ1-4, with unresolved D. The V end lost 0 bases, the J end lost 7 bases, and 13 bases lay between the germline ends. CDR1 SGDLS and CDR2 YYNGEE come from the germline V gene. This CDR3 region has 15 residues. The CDR3 protein is CASSVVGTAGEKLFF. For the CDR3, the DNA is TGTGCCAGCAGCGTAGTTGGCACCGCGGGTGAAAAACTGTTTTTT. Based on the CDR3 plus reference TRBV9 and TRBJ1-4, the full variable domain is DSGVTQTPKHLITATGQRVTLRCSPRSGDLSVYWYQQSLDQGLQFLIQYYNGEERAKGNILERFSAQQFPDLHSELNLSSLELGDSALYFCASSVVGTAGEKLFFGSGTQLSVL.

This chain uses TRBV15 with TRBJ2-7; no clear D. The ends were cut back, 0 bases at V and 1 base at J, with 4 bases in the middle. CDR1 is LNHNV and CDR2 is YYDKDF in the germline V gene (reference sequence). The CDR3 is 13 residues long. The CDR3, as DNA: TGTGCCACCAGCAGAGATCTTTCCTACGAGCAGTACTTC. As protein: CATSRDLSYEQYF.

J is TRBJ1-1 and V is TRBV7-2, with D perhaps matching TRBD1 (6 bases). From germline, CDR1 is SGHTA and CDR2 FQGNSA. This CDR3 is 16 amino acids long. V gave up 5 bases and J gave up 3 bases, with 19 bases separating them. CDR3 bases: TGTGCCAGCAGCCCCCGGGGAGGGGGTGGGGACACTGAAGCTTTCTTT. Translation gives CASSPRGGGGDTEAFF. The whole variable domain, remainder taken from reference TRBV7-2 and TRBJ1-1, is GAGVSQSPSNKVTEKGKDVELRCDPISGHTALYWYRQSLGQGLEFLIYFQGNSAPDKSGLPSDRFSAERTGGSVSTLTIQRTQQEDSAVYLCASSPRGGGGDTEAFFGQGTRLTVV.

The chain couples TRBV12-2 to TRBJ2-3; the table's D call TRBD2 went unverified against the DNA. TRBV12-2 is a pseudogene. The CDR3 covers 16 residues. The CDR3 DNA reads as TGTGCAAGTCGCCCAGGACTAGCGGGAAGCACAGATACGCAGTATTTT. Translated, it gives CASRPGLAGSTDTQYF.

V usage is TRBV7-2 and J usage is TRBJ1-4, with 11 bases that match TRBD1. Germline CDR1 SGHTA, CDR2 FQGNSA. V shed 3 bases, J shed 11 bases, and the junction held 5 bases outside the gene matches. This CDR3 is built from 14 residues. In DNA form, the CDR3 reads TGTGCCAGCAGCTTCGGACAGGGGGCGTGGAAACTGTTTTTT. This codes for CASSFGQGAWKLFF.

The chain employs TRBV15 and TRBJ2-4, with 8 nucleotides matching TRBD1. There are 14 residues in the CDR3. The V gene's germline CDR1 is LNHNV and CDR2 YYDKDF (reference sequence). The trim removed 0 bases at V and 10 bases at J, leaving 5 bases unmatched. CDR3 protein: CATSRDQGQDIQYF. The CDR3 DNA sequence: TGTGCCACCAGCAGAGATCAGGGACAGGATATTCAGTACTTC.

This clone was recorded a few times. The V call is TRBV4-3, the J call TRBJ1-4; possible D gene TRBD1, 5 bases. Germline V gene lookup returns CDR1 LGHNA and CDR2 YSLEER. CDR3 length: 15 amino acids. The ends were cut back, 1 base at V and 9 bases at J, with 15 bases in the middle. CDR3 loop: CASSQGQGHRKKLFF. Written as DNA, the CDR3 is TGCGCCAGCAGCCAAGGGCAGGGTCATCGGAAAAAACTGTTTTTT.

The chain combines TRBV4-1 with TRBJ2-7, with 7 nucleotides matching TRBD1. Germline-derived CDR1 and CDR2 are MGHRA and YSYEKL. The CDR3 loop spans 14 amino acids. Trimming at V came to 4 bases and at J to 7 bases, leaving 10 bases not matched to a gene. CDR3 DNA: TGCGCCAGCAGCCCACCGGACAGGTTGAGGGAGCAGTACTTC. This encodes CASSPPDRLREQYF.

This chain links TRBV10-3 with TRBJ2-2, with TRBD2 identical over 7 bases. V trimming: 3 bases; J trimming: 6 bases; junction bases outside the gene matches: 10. CDR1 is ENHRY, CDR2 SYGVKD, per germline. This CDR3 has 16 amino acids. In DNA form, the CDR3 reads TGTGCCATCAGTGAAGACTCCAGCCGGGGGGCCGGGGAGCTGTTTTTT. Its translation is CAISEDSSRGAGELFF.

V and J are TRBV21-1 and TRBJ2-4; TRBD2, the D gene given by the table, was not confirmed from the DNA. TRBV21-1 corresponds to a pseudogene. CDR3 length: 17 amino acids. This CDR3 is CVSSILGRAPAKNIQYF. Here the CDR3 DNA reads TGTGTCAGCAGCATCTTGGGGAGGGCCCCCGCCAAAAACATTCAGTACTTC.

As concerns this clone: At one end the junction does not follow the germline gene, possibly because of a read error. The chain couples TRBV6-1 to TRBJ1-1, with 8 positions matching TRBD1. Germline V gene sequence: CDR1 MNHNS, CDR2 SASEGT. CDR3 size: 13 residues. DNA for the CDR3: TGTGCCGGCAGCGACAGGGGAAACACTGAAGCTTTCTTT. Protein: CAGSDRGNTEAFF.

This rearrangement joins TRBV5-6 to TRBJ2-2, with D perhaps TRBD1 (6 bases). Germline lookup yields CDR1 SGHDT and CDR2 YYEEEE. The CDR3 is 18 amino acids. V was pared by 2 bases and J by 5 bases, with 22 bases between. The CDR3 coding sequence is TGTGCCAGCAGCTTATTCTCGAGCGGCAGGGGAGTGACCGGGGAGCTGTTTTTT. Its translation: CASSLFSSGRGVTGELFF.

The V gene is TRBV6-6, the J gene TRBJ1-4; 8 bases map to TRBD1. The V segment lost 4 bases and the J segment 4 bases; nucleotides outside the gene matches: 5. This CDR3 region has 15 residues. Germline CDR1 and CDR2: MNHNY and SVGAGI (reference sequence). The DNA of the CDR3 is TGTGCCAGCAGTTTCGGACAGGGTAGTAATGAAAAACTGTTTTTT. Its translation: CASSFGQGSNEKLFF.

This sequence joins TRBV6-5 and TRBJ1-5, with TRBD1 identical over 8 bases. This CDR3 contains 15 residues. The V and J ends lost 8 bases and 6 bases, in that order; junction bases with no gene match: 12. CDR1 and CDR2 (germline): MNHEY, SVGAGI. This CDR3 is CASGTGRIVGQPQHF. In DNA form, the CDR3 reads TGTGCCAGCGGGACAGGTAGAATTGTAGGTCAGCCCCAGCATTTT.

The table lists this clone with a count of one. The V and J genes are TRBV5-1 and TRBJ1-5, with TRBD1 identical over 8 bases. The CDR3 has 15 residues. The ends lost 2 bases at V and 1 base at J; junction bases unmatched: 2. Germline assignment: CDR1 SGHRS and CDR2 YFSETQ. The CDR3 region is CASSLQGVSNQPQHF. CDR3 DNA: TGCGCCAGCAGCTTACAGGGGGTCAGCAATCAGCCCCAGCATTTT.

The chain uses TRBV9 and TRBJ2-7; TRBD1 matches at 9 bases. This CDR3 has 14 residues. The J segment lost 6 bases and the V segment lost 3 bases, leaving 7 bases of the junction unmatched. Germline CDR1 SGDLS, CDR2 YYNGEE. The CDR3 nucleotides are TGTGCCAGCAGCGGACAGGGGGGTGAGTCCGAGCAGTACTTC. Protein: CASSGQGGESEQYF.

The rearrangement links TRBV5-6 to TRBJ2-3; D perhaps matches TRBD2 (6 bases). Trimming removed 5 bases from V and 4 bases from J, with 20 bases in between. The CDR3 covers 16 residues. Germline loops: CDR1 SGHDT, CDR2 YYEEEE. As DNA, the CDR3 is TGTGCCAGCAGGATAGATTATGGGGGGTCGGCAGATACGCAGTATTTT. As protein: CASRIDYGGSADTQYF.

The chain joins TRBV11-1 to TRBJ1-2; D gene unclear. The CDR3 runs 9 residues. V was clipped by 7 bases and J by 8 bases, with 5 bases between them. CDR1 and CDR2 (germline): SGHAT, FQDESV (reference sequence). This CDR3 reads CASKTGYTF. For the CDR3, the DNA is TGTGCCAGCAAGACAGGCTACACCTTC.

The V call is TRBV7-6, the J call TRBJ2-1, with TRBD2 identical over 11 bases. V shed 3 bases and J 8 bases; nucleotides not matched to a gene: 3. The length of the CDR3 is 14 residues. Germline V gene lookup returns CDR1 SGHVS and CDR2 FNYEAQ. The CDR3 nucleotides read TGTGCCAGCAGCTTTAGCGGGGGGGCCGATGAGCAGTTCTTC. Its protein product is CASSFSGGADEQFF.

The chain has TRBV11-2 and TRBJ1-5, with D possibly being TRBD1 (5 bases). This CDR3 has 17 amino acids. Germline values: CDR1 SGHAT, CDR2 FQNNGV. Trimming left V 5 bases short and J 3 bases short, with 20 bases between. The DNA of the CDR3 is TGTGCCAGCAGCCGCACCGGCGACAGCGCTCCCAATCAGCCCCAGCATTTT. Amino acid sequence: CASSRTGDSAPNQPQHF.